Below, 21 T cell receptor beta chains from the same sample are listed, as sequenced in a study of OX40 agonist ivuxolimab in advanced cancers. Some clones are missing from TCRdb's copy, which holds only in-frame ones; the method was immunoSEQ multiplex PCR. Of around 70,000 clones in the sample, roughly 80% were seen once. The specimen was CD4+ or CD8+ T cells sorted from blood, collected in a trial of the OX40 agonist ivuxolimab. These receptors all stem from an adult with an advanced solid tumor such as melanoma, head and neck, liver or kidney cancer.

V and J are TRBV7-9 and TRBJ2-2; D is undetermined. CDR3 length: 12 amino acids. Between the trimmed V and J ends, which lost 4 bases and 7 bases, there was a span of 7 bases. CDR1 and CDR2 from the germline V gene are SEHNR and FQNEAQ (reference sequence). The CDR3 loop reads CASSWSDGELFF. The CDR3 bases are TGTGCCAGCAGCTGGTCCGACGGGGAGCTGTTTTTT.

The chain is built from TRBV21-1 and TRBJ2-2; TRBD1 reflects the table's D call only, with no check against the DNA. TRBV21-1 is tagged as a pseudogene. This CDR3 comprises 16 residues. Here the CDR3 DNA reads TGTGCCAGCAGCCCCAGGGGACGTGTGAACACCGGGGAGCTGTTTTTT. Amino acid sequence: CASSPRGRVNTGELFF.

Comment on this clone: The junction differs from germline at one of its ends, possibly a read error. This rearrangement joins TRBV5-1 to TRBJ2-6, with a tentative D call TRBD1 (6 bases). The CDR3 loop spans 15 amino acids. Germline loops: CDR1 SGHRS, CDR2 YFSETQ. The CDR3 sequence is CASRLQGSGANVLTF. CDR3 coding DNA: TGCGCCAGCCGCTTACAGGGCTCTGGGGCCAACGTCCTGACTTTC.

This clone was counted between two and nine times. The J gene is TRBJ2-1, the V gene TRBV13; the D call may be TRBD1 or TRBD2 (5 bases each). Trimming cost V 5 bases and J 1 base, with 12 bases left between them. Germline-derived CDR1 and CDR2 are PRHDT and FYEKMQ (reference sequence). This CDR3 has 15 residues. This CDR3 reads CASSLGTGSYNEQFF. DNA of the CDR3: TGTGCCAGCAGCCTCGGGACGGGTTCCTACAATGAGCAGTTCTTC.

The V and J genes are TRBV19 and TRBJ2-1, with 9 bases fitting TRBD1. Per germline, CDR1 LNHDA and CDR2 SQIVND (reference sequence). The CDR3 loop spans 15 amino acids. Trimming cost V 6 bases and J 7 bases; bases outside gene matches: 10. CDR3 region: CASRTGQGLGNEQFF. Here the CDR3 DNA reads TGTGCCAGTAGGACGGGACAGGGACTTGGGAATGAGCAGTTCTTC.

The J gene is TRBJ1-2, the V gene TRBV5-8; no clear D. Germline-derived CDR1 and CDR2 are SGHTS and YDEGEE. The V end lost 0 bases, the J end lost 8 bases, and 8 bases lay between the germline ends. The CDR3 has 12 amino acids. The CDR3 coding sequence is TGTGCCAGCAGCTTGGGCGTCGGGGGCTACACCTTC. Encoded protein: CASSLGVGGYTF.

The genes are TRBV2 and TRBJ1-2; D gene uncertain. Deletions cut 10 bases from V and 8 bases from J, with 20 bases between. The CDR3 length is 13 residues. Germline V gene lookup returns CDR1 SNHLY and CDR2 FYNNEI. The CDR3 region has the DNA TGTGCCACCCAAAGGTCCAGTTCACGGGGCTACACCTTC. It encodes CATQRSSSRGYTF.

V gene TRBV14 combines with J gene TRBJ2-2; 9 bases map to TRBD1. This CDR3 is built from 16 residues. The trim removed 4 bases at V and 3 bases at J, leaving 6 bases unmatched. Germline assignment: CDR1 SGHDN and CDR2 FVKESK. This chain's CDR3 is CASSPGTGRYTGELFF. Here the CDR3 DNA reads TGTGCCAGCAGCCCCGGGACAGGGAGGTACACCGGGGAGCTGTTTTTT.

This chain joins TRBV11-1 and TRBJ2-7; maybe TRBD1 (5 bases). Trimming pared 1 base from V and 2 bases from J, leaving 9 bases between. The germline CDR1 and CDR2 sequences are SGHAT and FQDESV (reference sequence). The CDR3 spans 14 residues. This CDR3 is CASSLGRATYEQYF. In DNA, the CDR3 is TGTGCCAGCAGCTTAGGCAGGGCAACCTACGAGCAGTACTTC. The full variable domain, in which reference TRBV11-1 and TRBJ2-7 provide the parts outside the CDR3, is EAEVAQSPRYKITEKSQAVAFWCDPISGHATLYWYRQILGQGPELLVQFQDESVVDDSQLPKDRFSAERLKGVDSTLKIQPAELGDSAMYLCASSLGRATYEQYFGPGTRLTVT.

The genes are TRBV4-3 and TRBJ1-1; TRBD1 agrees at 8 bases. Per the germline V gene, CDR1 is LGHNA and CDR2 is YSLEER. Losses at the gene ends were 3 bases for V and 6 bases for J; bases not matched to a gene: 12. This CDR3 spans 16 amino acids. CDR3 bases: TGCGCCAGCAGCCAGGCTCTCGGACAGGGTTTACCTGAAGCTTTCTTT. Amino acid sequence: CASSQALGQGLPEAFF.

The V call is TRBV6-5, the J call TRBJ2-5; D gene uncertain. Germline assignment: CDR1 MNHEY and CDR2 SVGAGI. CDR3 length: 15 residues. V was cut by 6 bases and J by 5 bases, with 19 bases left in between. Here the CDR3 reads CASSSDHSLKETQYF. The DNA for the CDR3 is TGTGCCAGCAGCTCGGACCACTCGTTAAAGGAGACCCAGTACTTC.

The V gene is TRBV7-6, the J gene TRBJ2-1; D might be TRBD2 (5 bases). This CDR3 comprises 12 residues. Germline values: CDR1 SGHVS, CDR2 FNYEAQ. With 2 bases removed from V and 9 bases from J, the gap between germline ends came to 8 bases. The CDR3 protein is CASSLFEGEQFF. In nucleotides, the CDR3 is TGTGCCAGCAGCTTATTCGAGGGTGAGCAGTTCTTC.

This chain links TRBV19 with TRBJ2-1; D is unclear. This CDR3 region has 18 residues. The V end lost 1 base, the J end lost 1 base, and 17 bases lay between the germline ends. CDR1 LNHDA and CDR2 SQIVND come from the germline V gene (reference sequence). Written as DNA, the CDR3 is TGTGCCAGTAGTATAGGGTACTGGACGGAACCTTCCTACAATGAGCAGTTCTTC. Its protein is CASSIGYWTEPSYNEQFF.

This chain joins TRBV6-1 and TRBJ1-2; 10 bases fit TRBD1. After removal of 5 bases from V and 1 base from J, the junction contained 4 bases not matched to a gene. The CDR3 sequence is 15 residues long. Looked up from germline, CDR1 is MNHNS and CDR2 is SASEGT. CDR3 protein: CASSRDRGFNYGYTF. CDR3 coding DNA: TGTGCCAGCAGTAGGGACAGGGGATTTAACTATGGCTACACCTTC.

The V and J genes are TRBV5-1 and TRBJ1-5; no reliable D call. Germline V gene sequence: CDR1 SGHRS, CDR2 YFSETQ. V gave up 0 bases and J gave up 0 bases, with 7 bases separating them. The CDR3 is 15 residues long. CDR3 coding DNA: TGCGCCAGCAGCTTGGAGGACGGTAGCAATCAGCCCCAGCATTTT. It specifies CASSLEDGSNQPQHF.

The chain has TRBV14 and TRBJ2-3, with unresolved D. Between the trimmed V and J ends, which lost 1 base and 0 bases, there was a span of 2 bases. The CDR3 consists of 13 residues. Per the germline V gene, CDR1 is SGHDN and CDR2 is FVKESK. The CDR3 DNA is TGTGCCAGCAGCCAAGGGAGCACAGATACGCAGTATTTT. Translation gives CASSQGSTDTQYF.

The genes are TRBV7-9 and TRBJ2-5; D unclear. The CDR3 runs to 13 residues. V lost 1 base and J lost 2, with 5 bases in between. The germline gives CDR1 SEHNR, CDR2 FQNEAQ (reference sequence). The CDR3 sequence: CASSLGSQETQYF. The CDR3 DNA follows: TGTGCCAGCAGCTTAGGATCACAAGAGACCCAGTACTTC. Full variable domain (remainder filled in from reference TRBV7-9 and TRBJ2-5): DTGVSQNPRHKITKRGQNVTFRCDPISEHNRLYWYRQTLGQGPEFLTYFQNEAQLEKSRLLSDRFSAERPKGSFSTLEIQRTEQGDSAMYLCASSLGSQETQYFGPGTRLLVL.

The chain joins TRBV5-6 to TRBJ2-3, with no clear D. CDR3 length: 12 residues. Per the germline V gene, CDR1 is SGHDT and CDR2 is YYEEEE. V shed 2 bases and J shed 3 bases, with 4 bases lying between them. This CDR3 is CASSLVTDTQYF. CDR3 DNA: TGTGCCAGCAGCTTAGTTACAGATACGCAGTATTTT.

There are a few counts of this clone. This sequence joins TRBV7-2 and TRBJ2-7; 7 bases are a match to TRBD1. The germline CDR1 and CDR2 sequences are SGHTA and FQGNSA. Losses at the gene ends were 6 bases for V and 3 bases for J; bases not matched to a gene: 8. This CDR3 is 14 amino acids long. The CDR3 DNA reads TGTGCCAGCAGTTTGGACAGGAACAACTACGAGCAGTACTTC. Translated: CASSLDRNNYEQYF.

The gene calls are TRBV7-6 and TRBJ2-5; 8 bases fit TRBD2. V gave up 1 base and J gave up 2 bases; unmatched junction bases: 9. The CDR3 contains 17 residues. The germline gives CDR1 SGHVS, CDR2 FNYEAQ. Written as DNA, the CDR3 is TGTGCCAGCAGCTTAGGGGCTCTGGCGGGGGGACAAGAGACCCAGTACTTC. Translating gives CASSLGALAGGQETQYF.

This clone was observed once. The chain has TRBV2 and TRBJ1-1; a possible D gene is TRBD1 (5 bases). The germline V and J ends were trimmed by 0 bases and 5 bases, with 13 bases remaining between them. Looked up from germline, CDR1 is SNHLY and CDR2 is FYNNEI. The CDR3 extends over 15 amino acids. The CDR3 sequence is CASSEAQGGWTEAFF. As DNA, the CDR3 is TGTGCCAGCAGTGAAGCGCAGGGAGGCTGGACTGAAGCTTTCTTT.